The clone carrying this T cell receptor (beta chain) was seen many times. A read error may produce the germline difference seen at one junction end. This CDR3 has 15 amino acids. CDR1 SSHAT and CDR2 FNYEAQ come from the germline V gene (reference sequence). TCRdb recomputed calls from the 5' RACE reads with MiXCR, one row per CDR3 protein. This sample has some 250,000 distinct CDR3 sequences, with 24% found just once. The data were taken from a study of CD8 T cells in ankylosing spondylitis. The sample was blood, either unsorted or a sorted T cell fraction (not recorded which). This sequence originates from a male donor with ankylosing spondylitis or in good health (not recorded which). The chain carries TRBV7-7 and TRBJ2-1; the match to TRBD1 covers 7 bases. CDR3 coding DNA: TGTGCTAGCAGCTTAGGGACAGCGACCTACAATGAGCAGTTCTTC. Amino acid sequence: CASSLGTATYNEQFF.